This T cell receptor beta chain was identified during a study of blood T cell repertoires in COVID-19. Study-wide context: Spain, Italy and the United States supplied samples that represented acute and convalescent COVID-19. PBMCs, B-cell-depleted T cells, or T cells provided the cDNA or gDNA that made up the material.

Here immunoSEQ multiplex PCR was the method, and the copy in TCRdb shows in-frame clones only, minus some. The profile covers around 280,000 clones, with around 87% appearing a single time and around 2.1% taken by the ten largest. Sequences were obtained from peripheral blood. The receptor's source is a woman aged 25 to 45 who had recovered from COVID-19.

CDR3 loop: CASSYEGTNTEAFF. For the CDR3, the DNA is TGTGCCAGCAGTTACGAGGGAACGAACACTGAAGCTTTCTTT. The chain uses TRBV6-5 and TRBJ1-1, with D uncertain. The CDR3 extends over 14 amino acids. The V and J ends lost 2 bases and 1 base respectively, with 8 bases between them. Germline V gene lookup returns CDR1 MNHEY and CDR2 SVGAGI.